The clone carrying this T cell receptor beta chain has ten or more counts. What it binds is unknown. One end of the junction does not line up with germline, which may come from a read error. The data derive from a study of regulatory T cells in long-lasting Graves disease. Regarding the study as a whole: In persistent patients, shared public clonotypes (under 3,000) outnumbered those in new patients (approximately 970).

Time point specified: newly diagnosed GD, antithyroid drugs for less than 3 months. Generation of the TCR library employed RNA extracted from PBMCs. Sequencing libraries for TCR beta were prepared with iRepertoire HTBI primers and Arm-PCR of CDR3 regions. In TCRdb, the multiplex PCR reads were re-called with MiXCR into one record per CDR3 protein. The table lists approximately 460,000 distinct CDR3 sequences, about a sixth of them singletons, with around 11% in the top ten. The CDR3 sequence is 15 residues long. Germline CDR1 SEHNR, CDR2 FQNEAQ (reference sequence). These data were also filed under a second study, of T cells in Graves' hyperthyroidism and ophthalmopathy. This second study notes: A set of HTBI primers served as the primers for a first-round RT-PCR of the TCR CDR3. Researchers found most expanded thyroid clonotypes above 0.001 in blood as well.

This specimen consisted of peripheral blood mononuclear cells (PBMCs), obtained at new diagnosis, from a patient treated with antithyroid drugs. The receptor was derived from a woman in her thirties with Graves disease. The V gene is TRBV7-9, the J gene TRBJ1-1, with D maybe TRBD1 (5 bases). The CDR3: CASSLGYGTTSDAFF. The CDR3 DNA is TGTGCCAGCAGCTTAGGCTATGGGACCACCTCTGACGCTTTCTTT.